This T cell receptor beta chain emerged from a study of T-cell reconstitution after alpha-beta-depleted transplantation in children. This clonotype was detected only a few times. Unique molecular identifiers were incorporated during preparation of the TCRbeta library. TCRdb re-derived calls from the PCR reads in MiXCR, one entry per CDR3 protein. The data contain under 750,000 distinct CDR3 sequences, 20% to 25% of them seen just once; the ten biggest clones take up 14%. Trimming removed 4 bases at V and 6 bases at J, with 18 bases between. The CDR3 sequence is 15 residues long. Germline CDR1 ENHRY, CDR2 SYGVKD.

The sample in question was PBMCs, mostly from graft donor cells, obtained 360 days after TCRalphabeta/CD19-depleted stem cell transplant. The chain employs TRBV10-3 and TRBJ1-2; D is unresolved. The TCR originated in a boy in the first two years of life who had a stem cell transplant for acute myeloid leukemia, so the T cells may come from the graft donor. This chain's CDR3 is CAISAKAAGGNGYTF. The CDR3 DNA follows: TGTGCCATCAGTGCGAAGGCAGCCGGTGGGAATGGCTACACCTTC.